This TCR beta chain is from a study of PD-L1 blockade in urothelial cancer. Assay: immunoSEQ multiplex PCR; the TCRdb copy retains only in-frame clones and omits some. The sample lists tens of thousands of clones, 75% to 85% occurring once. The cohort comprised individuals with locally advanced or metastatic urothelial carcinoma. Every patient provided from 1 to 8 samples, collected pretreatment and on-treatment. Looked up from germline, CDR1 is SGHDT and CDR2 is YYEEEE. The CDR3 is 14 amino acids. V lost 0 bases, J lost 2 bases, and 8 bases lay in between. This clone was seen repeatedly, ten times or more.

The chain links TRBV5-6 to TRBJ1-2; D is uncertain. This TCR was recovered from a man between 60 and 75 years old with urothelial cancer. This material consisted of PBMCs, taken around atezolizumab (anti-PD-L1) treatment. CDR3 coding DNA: TGTGCCAGCAGCTTGGTTCGGGGAAACTATGGCTACACCTTC. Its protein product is CASSLVRGNYGYTF.